This T cell receptor beta chain originates from a study of cytomegalovirus exposure and HLA in healthy donors. V gave up 0 bases and J gave up 0 bases; unmatched junction bases: 4. CDR3 length equals 16 residues. The germline CDR1 and CDR2 sequences are GTSNPN and SVGIG (reference sequence). The PCR used 60 Vbeta and 13 Jbeta primers. Some clones are missing from TCRdb's copy, which holds only in-frame ones; the method was immunoSEQ multiplex PCR. The table has about 120,000 clones, about 76% seen once. This sequence was found in a young man in good health and CMV-seropositive. V and J are TRBV30 and TRBJ2-5; TRBD2 agrees at 10 bases. The sample was PBMCs. As DNA, the CDR3 is TGTGCCTGGAGTGTAAGGCTAGCGGGGGACCAAGAGACCCAGTACTTC. Amino acids: CAWSVRLAGDQETQYF.